These 10 T cell receptor beta chains were all obtained from the same sample, sequenced in a study of cytomegalovirus exposure and HLA in healthy donors. The table came from immunoSEQ multiplex PCR; TCRdb's copy has only in-frame clones and leaves some out. The sample includes tens of thousands of clones, roughly 90% of them seen just once. Sequencing was performed on PBMCs. The receptors were sampled from a woman aged 18 to 35 in good health and CMV-seropositive.

The chain couples TRBV27 to TRBJ2-7, with TRBD2 identical over 8 bases. Trimming at V came to 1 base and at J to 4 bases, leaving 6 bases not matched to a gene. Germline V gene sequence: CDR1 MNHEY, CDR2 SMNVEV (reference sequence). The CDR3 is 15 amino acids. This CDR3 is CASSLYLGTRYEQYF. CDR3 DNA: TGTGCCAGCAGTTTATATCTGGGGACTAGATACGAGCAGTACTTC.

The chain couples TRBV7-8 to TRBJ2-3, with TRBD2 identical over 11 bases. CDR1 is SGHVS and CDR2 is FQNEAQ in the germline V gene. Losses at the gene ends were 5 bases for V and 0 bases for J; bases not matched to a gene: 7. The CDR3 is made up of 17 amino acids. The CDR3 reads CASSTGTSGSSTDTQYF. CDR3 DNA sequence: TGTGCCAGCAGCACTGGGACTAGCGGCTCTAGCACAGATACGCAGTATTTT.

This clone was seen only once. This sequence joins TRBV6-1 and TRBJ1-1; 7 bases fit TRBD1. With V trimmed by 6 bases and J by 4 bases, 8 bases remained unmatched. The CDR3 extends over 14 amino acids. Germline CDR1 reads MNHNS; CDR2 reads SASEGT. CDR3 sequence: CASRIDRVVTEAFF. CDR3 bases: TGTGCCAGCAGGATTGACAGGGTCGTCACTGAAGCTTTCTTT.

The chain couples TRBV7-8 to TRBJ1-1, with D perhaps matching TRBD1 (5 bases). Trimming took off 4 bases at V and 5 bases at J, with 14 bases between the two ends. This CDR3 has 14 residues. Per germline, CDR1 SGHVS and CDR2 FQNEAQ. The CDR3 bases are TGTGCCAGCAGCTCAGGGCTGGGGGGTACTGAAGCTTTCTTT. It yields the protein CASSSGLGGTEAFF.

The gene calls are TRBV9 and TRBJ1-1, with D maybe TRBD1 (6 bases). The germline V gene encodes CDR1 SGDLS and CDR2 YYNGEE. Trimming took off 4 bases at V and 3 bases at J, with 13 bases between the two ends. This CDR3 has 14 amino acids. Here the CDR3 reads CASSPRQDYTEAFF. The CDR3 region has the DNA TGTGCCAGCAGCCCACGACAGGATTACACTGAAGCTTTCTTT.

The chain links TRBV5-6 to TRBJ2-5; 7 bases are shared with TRBD1. The CDR3 contains 13 residues. Germline CDR1 reads SGHDT; CDR2 reads YYEEEE. With V trimmed by 5 bases and J by 1 base, 2 bases remained unmatched. CDR3: CASSRDSQETQYF. CDR3 bases: TGTGCCAGCAGTCGGGACAGCCAAGAGACCCAGTACTTC.

This CDR3 is CASSLVNSFRTGCFQPQHF. CDR3 coding DNA: TGTGCCAGCAGCTTAGTAAACTCCTTTCGGACAGGGTGTTTTCAGCCCCAGCATTTT. The chain employs TRBV9 and TRBJ1-5; 8 bases agree with TRBD1. V was clipped by 4 bases and J by 6 bases; unmatched bases: 21. CDR3 length: 19 amino acids. CDR1 and CDR2 from the germline V gene are SGDLS and YYNGEE.

V gene TRBV6-1 combines with J gene TRBJ1-2; the match to TRBD1 covers 9 bases. With 1 base clipped from V and 3 bases from J, the junction kept 0 bases outside the gene matches. CDR1 MNHNS and CDR2 SASEGT come from the germline V gene. The CDR3 sequence is 14 residues long. CDR3 DNA: TGTGCCAGCAGTGAAGGGACAGGGGACTATGGCTACACCTTC. Protein sequence: CASSEGTGDYGYTF.

The chain has TRBV4-3 and TRBJ1-2, with 10 nucleotides matching TRBD1. Per the germline V gene, CDR1 is LGHNA and CDR2 is YSLEER. V was clipped by 0 bases and J by 7 bases; unmatched bases: 11. The CDR3 contains 17 residues. This chain's CDR3 is CASSQDVGSGQGFGYTF. CDR3 DNA sequence: TGCGCCAGCAGCCAAGATGTGGGTTCGGGACAGGGGTTTGGCTACACCTTC.

Concerning this clone: This CDR3 is also generated by other DNA sequences in the sample. The chain combines TRBV4-2 with TRBJ2-1; 7 bases align to TRBD1. Germline V gene data show CDR1 as LGHNA and CDR2 as YNFKEQ. Unmatched junction bases numbered 4, after V lost 1 base and J lost 4 bases. This CDR3 is 15 amino acids long. For the CDR3, the DNA is TGTGCCAGCAGCCAAGGAATGGGACAGTACAATGAGCAGTTCTTC. Encoded protein: CASSQGMGQYNEQFF.